The rows below give T cell receptor beta chains drawn from one sample of a study of cytomegalovirus exposure and HLA in healthy donors. Using immunoSEQ multiplex PCR, the repertoire was profiled, and TCRdb retains in-frame clones only, with some absent. The table lists fewer than 200,000 clones, 80% of them singletons. Sequencing used PBMCs. The receptors come from a woman in her fifties or sixties in good health and CMV-seropositive. Each CDR3 is given with its conserved first and last residue. A D gene is named only where the DNA matches it firmly. Expanded clones are given a class, and other clones once, few, many or no size at all.

len	abundance	v_gene	d_gene	j_gene	CDR3aa	CDR3nt
15	-	TRBV6-5	TRBD1	TRBJ1-4	CASSGYRGSKEKLFF	TGTGCCAGCAGTGGTTACAGGGGATCTAAAGAAAAACTGTTTTTT
14	-	TRBV5-1	-	TRBJ1-1	CASSLYGQNTEAFF	TGCGCCAGCAGCTTGTACGGACAGAACACTGAAGCTTTCTTT
16	-	TRBV7-9	-	TRBJ2-2	CASSLTNDANTGELFF	TGTGCCAGCAGCCTGACAAACGACGCGAACACCGGGGAGCTGTTTTTT
16	-	TRBV6-6	TRBD2	TRBJ2-1	CASRSGGPSSYNEQFF	TGTGCCAGCAGGAGCGGGGGCCCTTCGTCCTACAATGAGCAGTTCTTC
15	-	TRBV2	-	TRBJ1-2	CASSEAGLRADGYTF	TGTGCCAGCAGTGAAGCGGGTCTCAGGGCGGATGGCTACACCTTC
16	-	TRBV7-9	TRBD1	TRBJ1-2	CSSSLASGTGSLGYTF	TGTTCCAGCAGCTTAGCGTCCGGGACAGGGAGCTTGGGCTACACCTTC
13	-	TRBV6-5	-	TRBJ2-6	CASSPTGANVLTF	TGTGCCAGCAGTCCTACTGGGGCCAACGTCCTGACTTTC
16	-	TRBV7-2	-	TRBJ1-1	CASTPLGGRLDTEAFF	TGTGCCAGCACCCCCCTGGGAGGCCGATTGGACACTGAAGCTTTCTTT
15	few	TRBV19	-	TRBJ1-5	CASSPLDSSNQPQHF	TGTGCCAGTAGTCCCTTAGACAGTAGCAATCAGCCCCAGCATTTT
14	-	TRBV7-9	-	TRBJ1-1	CASSPPGGLTEAFF	TGTGCCAGCAGCCCACCCGGGGGGTTAACTGAAGCTTTCTTT
16	-	TRBV5-8	TRBD2	TRBJ2-3	CASSLGREMNVDTQYF	TGTGCCAGCAGCTTGGGGCGGGAGATGAACGTCGATACGCAGTATTTT
14	once	TRBV7-9	TRBD1	TRBJ1-2	CASSLAGQGDGYTF	TGTGCCAGCAGCTTAGCTGGACAGGGTGATGGCTACACCTTC
15	-	TRBV27	-	TRBJ1-2	CASKALQGLNYGYTF	TGTGCCAGCAAGGCCCTTCAGGGGCTTAACTATGGCTACACCTTC